The clone carrying this TCR beta chain was seen only a few times. J gave up 3 bases and V 5 bases, and 10 bases lay outside the gene matches. The length of the CDR3 is 16 residues. Germline V gene data show CDR1 as SGHAT and CDR2 as FQDESV (reference sequence). Sequencing targeted expressed TCRB transcripts, as all isolated RNA had been reverse transcribed. Measured with immunoSEQ multiplex PCR; TCRdb has only the in-frame clones, and not every one. This table has about 360,000 clones, approximately 12% appearing once. The data belong to a study of beta chain features in type 1 diabetes. Sequencing was carried out using naive CD4+ T cells from blood. This clonotype originated in a man in his late teens or twenties in good health. The genes are TRBV11-1 and TRBJ2-7; 10 nucleotides agree with TRBD2. DNA for the CDR3: TGTGCCAGCAGCCGACGGGCTAGCGGGAGCCTCTACGAGCAGTACTTC. It codes for CASSRRASGSLYEQYF. Variable domain in full (rest from reference TRBV11-1 and TRBJ2-7): EAEVAQSPRYKITEKSQAVAFWCDPISGHATLYWYRQILGQGPELLVQFQDESVVDDSQLPKDRFSAERLKGVDSTLKIQPAELGDSAMYLCASSRRASGSLYEQYFGPGTRLTVT.